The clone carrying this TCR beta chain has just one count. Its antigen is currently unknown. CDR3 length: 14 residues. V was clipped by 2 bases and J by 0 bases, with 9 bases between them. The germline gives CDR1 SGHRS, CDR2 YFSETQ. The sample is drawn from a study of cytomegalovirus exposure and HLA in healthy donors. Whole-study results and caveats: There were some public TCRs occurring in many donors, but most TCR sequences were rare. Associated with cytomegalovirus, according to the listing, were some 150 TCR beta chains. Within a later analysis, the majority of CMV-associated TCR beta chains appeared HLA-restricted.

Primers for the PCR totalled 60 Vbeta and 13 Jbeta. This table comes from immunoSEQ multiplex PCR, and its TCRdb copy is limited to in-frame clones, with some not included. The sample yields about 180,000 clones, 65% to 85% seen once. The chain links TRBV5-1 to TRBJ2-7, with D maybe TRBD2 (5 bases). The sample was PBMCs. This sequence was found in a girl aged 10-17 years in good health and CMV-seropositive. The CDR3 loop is CASSFRGSSYEQYF. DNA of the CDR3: TGCGCCAGCAGCTTCCGGGGTAGCTCCTACGAGCAGTACTTC.